The rows below give T cell receptor beta chains drawn from one sample of a study of control samples from healthy donors and cancer patients. Profiling relied on immunoSEQ multiplex PCR, and the TCRdb table lists in-frame clones only, not all of them. The table lists approximately 150,000 clones, approximately 91% of them singletons, with 2% to 2.5% in the top ten. Specimen: blood. These TCRs come from a woman between 40 and 55 years old in good health. Both conserved end residues are part of each CDR3. A D gene is named only where the DNA matches it firmly. Some rows mark clone size as missing; the rest say once, few, many or name a class of expanded clone.

d_call | j_call | v_call | clone_size | cdr3_aa | cdr3_nt
NA | TRBJ2-2 | TRBV6-1 | many | CASSERPRGIGELFF | TGTGCCAGCAGTGAACGGCCCAGGGGCATCGGGGAGCTGTTTTTT
TRBD1 | TRBJ2-3 | TRBV6-2/TRBV6-3 | NA | CASSPQGVGTDTQYF | TGTGCCAGCAGTCCGCAGGGGGTAGGCACAGATACGCAGTATTTT
TRBD1 | TRBJ1-1 | TRBV6-5 | NA | CASSTGGWGTEAFF | TGTGCCAGCAGCACAGGGGGCTGGGGCACTGAAGCTTTCTTT
TRBD2 | TRBJ2-1 | TRBV2 | NA | CASRRTSGGAGNEQFF | TGTGCCAGCAGAAGGACTAGCGGGGGGGCGGGAAATGAGCAGTTCTTC
TRBD1 | TRBJ2-2 | TRBV11-2 | NA | CASSSIDRGQYTGELFF | TGTGCCAGCAGCTCCATTGACAGGGGGCAGTACACCGGGGAGCTGTTTTTT
NA | TRBJ1-3 | TRBV18 | few | CASSPRTGVPLSGNTIYF | TGTGCCAGCTCACCACGGACGGGCGTCCCTCTCTCTGGAAACACCATATATTTT
TRBD2 | TRBJ2-1 | TRBV12-3/TRBV12-4 | NA | CATSQVGGGEQFF | TGTGCCACCTCGCAGGTCGGGGGGGGTGAGCAGTTCTTC
NA | TRBJ2-7 | TRBV18 | NA | CASSPPTVGEQYF | TGTGCCAGCTCACCACCCACGGTTGGCGAGCAGTACTTC
TRBD1 | TRBJ2-2 | TRBV5-4 | NA | CASSLKTGGDFSGELFF | TGTGCCAGCAGCTTGAAGACAGGGGGCGATTTCTCCGGGGAGCTGTTTTTT
TRBD2 | TRBJ2-3 | TRBV9 | NA | CASSAVGKTSGGKADTQYF | TGTGCCAGCAGCGCAGTAGGAAAGACTAGCGGGGGGAAGGCAGATACGCAGTATTTT
TRBD1 | TRBJ2-7 | TRBV5-1 | NA | CASSGTVYEQYF | TGCGCCAGCAGCGGGACAGTCTACGAGCAGTACTTC
NA | TRBJ2-5 | TRBV7-9 | NA | CASSLIPRVGLETQYF | TGTGCCAGCAGCTTAATCCCGAGGGTTGGACTTGAGACCCAGTACTTC
NA | TRBJ2-2 | TRBV6-5 | NA | CASSYSPGELFF | TGTGCCAGCAGTTACTCCCCCGGGGAGCTGTTTTTT
NA | TRBJ1-3 | TRBV5-1 | NA | CASSLGSQAGNTIYF | TGCGCCAGCAGCTTGGGGAGTCAAGCCGGAAACACCATATATTTT
NA | TRBJ1-2 | TRBV10-3 | NA | CAISESGGRVTF | TGTGCCATCAGTGAGTCAGGGGGGCGAGTCACCTTC
NA | TRBJ2-5 | TRBV5-1 | NA | CASSLALGGETQYF | TGCGCCAGCAGCTTGGCCCTCGGAGGGGAGACCCAGTACTTC
TRBD1 | TRBJ1-5 | TRBV6-5 | NA | CASWSGQGAQPQHF | TGTGCCAGCTGGTCCGGACAGGGGGCTCAGCCCCAGCATTTT
NA | TRBJ1-1 | TRBV7-8 | NA | CASSFPEGTEAFF | TGTGCCAGCAGCTTTCCCGAAGGAACTGAAGCTTTCTTT
TRBD1 | TRBJ2-7 | TRBV5-1 | NA | CASSLGTGKGSYEQYF | TGCGCCAGCAGCCTCGGGACAGGGAAAGGGTCCTACGAGCAGTACTTC
NA | TRBJ1-6 | TRBV7-9 | NA | CASSLYEGNSPLHF | TGTGCCAGCAGCTTATATGAGGGGAATTCACCCCTCCACTTT
TRBD1 | TRBJ1-1 | TRBV5-1 | NA | CASSLAGGGDTEAFF | TGCGCCAGCAGCTTGGCAGGGGGCGGCGACACTGAAGCTTTCTTT
NA | TRBJ2-5 | TRBV7-7 | NA | CASSPPAGTQYF | TGTGCCAGCAGTCCCCCCGCTGGGACCCAGTACTTC
TRBD1 | TRBJ2-3 | TRBV11-2 | few | CASSTRPDRVHTQYF | TGTGCCAGCAGCACCCGACCCGACAGGGTTCATACGCAGTATTTT
TRBD1 | TRBJ1-2 | TRBV11-2 | NA | CASSLDRGYGYTF | TGTGCCAGCAGCTTGGACAGGGGCTATGGCTACACCTTC
NA | TRBJ2-7 | TRBV7-2 | NA | CASSLTHRAPFYEQYF | TGTGCCAGCAGCTTAACCCACAGAGCCCCTTTCTACGAGCAGTACTTC
NA | TRBJ2-5 | TRBV5-1 | NA | CASSSREGRETQYF | TGCGCCAGCAGCTCCCGAGAGGGGCGGGAGACCCAGTACTTC
NA | TRBJ1-1 | TRBV5-4 | NA | CASSFSTGVNTEAFF | TGTGCCAGCAGCTTTTCCACCGGGGTGAACACTGAAGCTTTCTTT
TRBD1 | TRBJ1-1 | TRBV14 | NA | CASSLGQGTEAFF | TGTGCCAGCAGCCTTGGACAGGGCACTGAAGCTTTCTTT
NA | TRBJ1-5 | TRBV5-4 | NA | CASSFCGLRKMNQPQHF | TGTGCCAGCAGCTTCTGTGGGTTAAGAAAGATGAATCAGCCCCAGCATTTT
NA | TRBJ2-1 | TRBV7-8 | NA | CASSTWYNEQFF | TGTGCCAGCAGCACTTGGTACAATGAGCAGTTCTTC
TRBD1 | TRBJ1-2 | TRBV29-1 | few | CSVGQGAGGYTF | TGCAGCGTTGGACAGGGGGCAGGAGGCTACACCTTC
NA | TRBJ2-1 | TRBV4-1 | NA | CASSQERANRVNEQFF | TGCGCCAGCAGCCAAGAAAGGGCCAACAGGGTCAATGAGCAGTTCTTC
TRBD1 | TRBJ1-4 | TRBV5-6 | NA | CASSLGQGAGKLFF | TGTGCCAGCAGCTTGGGTCAGGGGGCCGGGAAACTGTTTTTT
TRBD1 | TRBJ1-2 | TRBV27 | NA | CASSLTPGTGDYGYTF | TGTGCCAGCAGTCTCACCCCCGGGACAGGGGACTATGGCTACACCTTC
TRBD1 | TRBJ1-5 | TRBV7-2 | NA | CASSLRTGGQPQHF | TGTGCCAGCAGCTTAAGGACAGGGGGACAGCCCCAGCATTTT
NA | TRBJ1-2 | TRBV6-5 | NA | CASRGDRYGYTF | TGTGCCAGCAGGGGAGACCGATATGGCTACACCTTC
NA | TRBJ2-3 | TRBV19 | NA | CASMRADTQYF | TGTGCCAGTATGCGAGCAGATACGCAGTATTTT
NA | TRBJ1-4 | TRBV5-1 | NA | CASSWSRTTNEKLFF | TGCGCCAGCAGCTGGTCCCGGACAACTAATGAAAAACTGTTTTTT
NA | TRBJ2-1 | TRBV2 | few | CASINDRNGAPFF | TGTGCCAGCATCAACGACCGAAACGGAGCGCCGTTCTTC
NA | TRBJ2-5 | TRBV7-6 | once | CASSLGVGNTIETQYF | TGTGCCAGCAGCTTAGGGGTTGGGAATACAATAGAGACCCAGTACTTC
NA | TRBJ1-4 | TRBV5-1 | NA | CASRVETTTNEKLFF | TGCGCCAGCAGGGTAGAAACTACAACTAATGAAAAACTGTTTTTT
TRBD1 | TRBJ2-7 | TRBV18 | NA | CASSPGTASSYEQYF | TGTGCCAGCTCACCCGGGACAGCGAGCTCCTACGAGCAGTACTTC
NA | TRBJ2-7 | TRBV6-5 | few | CASGVSDIYEQYF | TGTGCCAGCGGGGTCTCAGATATCTACGAGCAGTACTTC
TRBD1 | TRBJ1-2 | TRBV27 | NA | CASSLYGTGGTYGYTF | TGTGCCAGCAGTTTATATGGGACAGGGGGCACCTATGGCTACACCTTC
NA | TRBJ1-5 | TRBV18 | once | CASSPPRGGDSNQPQHF | TGTGCCAGCTCACCCCCCCGTGGGGGAGATAGCAATCAGCCCCAGCATTTT
NA | TRBJ1-1 | TRBV29-1 | NA | CSVHPEAFF | TGCAGCGTTCACCCTGAAGCTTTCTTT